A selection of T cell receptor beta chains follows, all from one sample in a study of patients and donors after allogeneic stem cell transplantation. One entry per CDR3 protein results from TCRdb running MiXCR on the RT-PCR reads. The sample has around 170,000 distinct CDR3 sequences, 20% to 25% seen once. The sequencing input was blood, either unsorted or a sorted T cell fraction (not recorded which). The receptor set was obtained from a human donor who was either an allogeneic HSCT recipient or a stem cell or donor lymphocyte infusion donor (not recorded which). It is not recorded whose cells these are; they may come from a transplant donor. CDR3s include the opening cysteine and the closing phenylalanine or tryptophan. Fields, in order: V gene, J gene, D gene, clone size, CDR3 protein, CDR3 DNA. The D gene is left open where the match is weak. Not all rows give a size; the values are once, few, many and, for expanded clones, a class.

TRBV9	TRBJ1-3	.	few	CASSAAPLWNTIYF	TGTGCCAGCAGCGCCGCGCCCCTTTGGAACACCATATATTTT
TRBV9	TRBJ2-3	.	.	CASSVATGYTQYF	TGTGCCAGCAGCGTAGCTACGGGTTATACGCAGTATTTT
TRBV4-3	TRBJ2-1	.	few	CASSQDLGTYTEQFF	TGCGCCAGCAGCCAAGATCTGGGCACCTACACTGAGCAGTTCTTC
TRBV7-3	TRBJ2-1	TRBD2	.	CASSLGLELDEQFF	TGTGCCAGCAGCCTCGGACTAGAGTTGGATGAGCAGTTCTTC
TRBV7-3	TRBJ1-2	.	.	CASSLPGLAGYTF	TGTGCCAGCAGCTTACCCGGGCTTGCTGGCTACACCTTC
TRBV20-1	TRBJ1-6	TRBD1	.	CSAKGTGDHNSPLHF	TGCAGTGCCAAGGGGACAGGGGACCATAATTCACCCCTCCACTTT
TRBV6-5	TRBJ1-6	TRBD1	few	CASSYAGTGLAPLHF	TGTGCCAGCAGTTACGCCGGGACAGGCCTAGCACCCCTCCACTTT
TRBV12-3/TRBV12-4	TRBJ2-5	.	few	CASSLISETQYF	TGTGCCAGCAGTTTAATCTCTGAGACCCAGTACTTC
TRBV7-6	TRBJ1-1	.	.	CASSHREYTEAFF	TGTGCCAGCAGCCACAGGGAATACACTGAAGCTTTCTTT
TRBV7-8	TRBJ1-2	.	few	CASSAQGSGYTF	TGTGCCAGCAGCGCGCAGGGTTCTGGCTACACCTTC
TRBV12-3/TRBV12-4	TRBJ1-5	.	many	CASSLVGQPQHF	TGCGCCAGCAGCTTGGTTGGCCAGCCCCAGCATTTT
TRBV4-1	TRBJ2-1	.	few	CASSQEGFAGWGEQFF	TGCGCCAGCAGCCAAGAAGGGTTTGCGGGCTGGGGCGAGCAGTTCTTC
TRBV18	TRBJ2-3	TRBD2	few	CASSPPGLAGGDTQYF	TGTGCCAGCTCACCACCGGGACTAGCGGGAGGGGATACGCAGTATTTT
TRBV5-4	TRBJ1-5	.	few	CASSLVAARSNQPQHF	TGTGCCAGCAGCTTGGTGGCAGCTCGATCCAATCAGCCCCAGCATTTT
TRBV25-1	TRBJ2-3	TRBD1	.	CASSEQGAKLSTDTQYF	TGTGCCAGCAGTGAACAGGGGGCTAAGCTAAGCACAGATACGCAGTATTTT
TRBV5-1	TRBJ1-3	.	.	CASSEQPSGNTIYF	TGCGCCAGCAGCGAACAGCCTTCTGGAAACACCATATATTTT
TRBV20-1	TRBJ2-1	.	.	CSARSSHGTPNYNEQFF	TGCAGTGCTAGATCTAGTCACGGGACCCCAAACTACAATGAGCAGTTCTTC
TRBV5-1	TRBJ2-5	.	.	CASSLLWKKETQYF	TGCGCCAGCAGCTTGTTATGGAAAAAAGAGACCCAGTACTTC
TRBV29-1	TRBJ1-2	.	.	CSVDPLQGDYGYTF	TGCAGCGTTGATCCACTCCAGGGCGACTATGGCTACACCTTC
TRBV20-1	TRBJ1-1	TRBD1	few	CSADEPGTANTEAFF	TGCAGTGCCGACGAACCCGGGACAGCGAACACTGAAGCTTTCTTT
TRBV30	TRBJ2-1	.	.	CAGQAGASYNEQFF	TGTGCCGGTCAGGCGGGGGCGAGTTACAATGAGCAGTTCTTC
TRBV7-6	TRBJ2-1	TRBD2	.	CASSLGTGPGRYNEQFF	TGTGCCAGCAGCTTAGGCACCGGGCCCGGGAGGTACAATGAGCAGTTCTTC
TRBV12-3/TRBV12-4	TRBJ1-1	.	.	CASTPGPTFTAFF	TGTGCCAGCACCCCAGGGCCGACCTTTACAGCTTTCTTT
TRBV5-5	TRBJ1-1	.	.	CASSLGPRDIAEAFF	TGTGCCAGCAGCTTAGGCCCCCGGGACATAGCTGAAGCTTTCTTT
TRBV18	TRBJ2-2	TRBD1	.	CASSPYRGARTGELFF	TGTGCCAGCTCACCGTACAGGGGGGCAAGGACCGGGGAGCTGTTTTTT
TRBV10-3	TRBJ2-1	.	.	CAISGTQTPNEQFF	TGTGCCATCAGTGGAACCCAAACACCCAATGAGCAGTTCTTC
TRBV10-3	TRBJ2-3	.	.	CAISDLSQGEESDTQYF	TGTGCCATCAGTGACCTCTCACAGGGTGAGGAATCAGATACGCAGTATTTT
TRBV7-9	TRBJ2-1	TRBD2	many	CASSPASGQSSYNEQFF	TGTGCCAGCAGCCCCGCTAGCGGGCAAAGCTCCTACAATGAGCAGTTCTTC
TRBV20-1	TRBJ1-1	TRBD1	few	CSAKKGQGNTEAFF	TGCAGTGCTAAAAAAGGACAGGGGAACACTGAAGCTTTCTTT
TRBV5-6	TRBJ1-1	TRBD1	few	CASSYRGSFAEAFF	TGTGCCAGCAGCTACAGGGGGTCGTTCGCTGAAGCTTTCTTT
TRBV14	TRBJ2-3	TRBD2	.	CASSQALSGETTDTQYF	TGTGCCAGCAGCCAAGCGCTTAGCGGGGAGACAACAGATACGCAGTATTTT
TRBV12-3/TRBV12-4	TRBJ1-1	.	many	CASRQGSTEAFF	TGTGCCAGCAGGCAGGGGTCCACTGAAGCTTTCTTT
TRBV27	TRBJ2-7	.	once	CASSLLWGDEQYF	TGTGCCAGCAGTTTACTGTGGGGGGACGAGCAGTACTTC
TRBV3-1	TRBJ1-1	.	.	CASSLIRGENTEAFF	TGTGCCAGCAGCCTTATTAGGGGGGAGAACACTGAAGCTTTCTTT
TRBV5-1	TRBJ2-7	.	.	CASSPTRDGYEQYF	TGCGCCAGCAGCCCCACACGGGACGGCTACGAGCAGTACTTC
TRBV29-1	TRBJ1-2	.	few	CSVLARGYGYTF	TGCAGCGTTTTGGCGCGTGGCTATGGCTACACCTTC
TRBV2	TRBJ1-3	.	.	CASSELVSGNTIYF	TGTGCCAGCAGTGAACTAGTCTCTGGAAACACCATATATTTT
TRBV9	TRBJ1-1	.	.	CASSVVLGGDTEAFF	TGTGCCAGCAGCGTAGTTTTGGGAGGTGACACTGAAGCTTTCTTT
TRBV20-1	TRBJ1-1	.	few	CSASSETNTEAFF	TGCAGTGCTAGTTCTGAAACGAACACTGAAGCTTTCTTT
TRBV7-8	TRBJ1-5	.	few	CASSLNRDGRRHF	TGTGCCAGCAGCCTTAACCGGGACGGACGTCGGCATTTT
TRBV6-5	TRBJ2-7	.	.	CASSPGWASHEQYF	TGTGCCAGCAGTCCCGGATGGGCGAGCCACGAGCAGTACTTC
TRBV12-3/TRBV12-4	TRBJ2-3	.	few	CASSPRGWYSDTQYF	TGTGCCAGCAGTCCCCGGGGGTGGTACTCGGATACGCAGTATTTT
TRBV7-2	TRBJ2-5	.	.	CASSPSPWATQETQYF	TGTGCCAGCAGCCCTTCGCCCTGGGCTACTCAAGAGACCCAGTACTTC
TRBV5-1	TRBJ2-6	TRBD1	.	CASSFTGGSGANVLTF	TGCGCCAGCAGCTTCACAGGGGGCTCTGGGGCCAACGTCCTGACTTTC
TRBV20-1	TRBJ1-2	TRBD1	.	CSATSQGENYGYTF	TGCAGTGCAACCAGTCAGGGGGAGAACTATGGCTACACCTTC
TRBV20-1	TRBJ2-7	.	few	CSASVEYEQYF	TGCAGTGCTAGTGTCGAGTACGAGCAGTACTTC
TRBV11-2	TRBJ1-2	.	.	CASSLYRAHSPNYGYTF	TGTGCCAGCAGCCTTTACAGGGCCCACTCACCTAACTATGGCTACACCTTC
TRBV3-1	TRBJ1-1	TRBD1	few	CASSKDRGVNTEAFF	TGTGCCAGCAGCAAGGACAGGGGCGTGAACACTGAAGCTTTCTTT
TRBV7-2	TRBJ2-2	TRBD1	.	CASSPRTGVKNTGELFF	TGTGCCAGCAGCCCCCGGACAGGGGTCAAGAACACCGGGGAGCTGTTTTTT
TRBV5-1	TRBJ2-1	.	few	CASSPTLVDGYNEQFF	TGCGCCAGCAGCCCGACACTAGTTGACGGCTACAATGAGCAGTTCTTC
TRBV7-2	TRBJ1-2	TRBD1	.	CASSLVGSATGDYGYTF	TGTGCCAGCAGCTTAGTAGGGTCCGCGACAGGGGACTATGGCTACACCTTC